This TCR beta chain was found in a study of early T cells in non-severe SARS-CoV-2 infection. In the library, individual cDNA molecules carried attached unique molecular identifiers. TCRdb re-called the 5' RACE reads through MiXCR, storing one row per CDR3 protein. The sample includes tens of thousands of distinct CDR3 sequences, roughly 13% of them seen just once. This clonotype was picked up many times. The CDR3 totals 14 residues. Trimming pared 6 bases from V and 2 bases from J, leaving 10 bases between. This sequence was found in an adult who was a healthcare worker with PCR-confirmed SARS-CoV-2 infection or an uninfected control (not recorded which). The chain has TRBV12-3 or TRBV12-4 and TRBJ2-2, with D unresolved. Sequencing was carried out using whole blood. CDR3 DNA: TGTGCCAGCAGATGGAGACCAAACACCGGGGAGCTGTTTTTT. It yields the protein CASRWRPNTGELFF.